These 17 T cell receptor beta chains came from one sample sequenced in a study of beta chain features in type 1 diabetes. Study outcomes and limitations: Among patients with Type 1 diabetes, TCRB CDR3s were moderately but significantly shorter in every one of the four CD4+ subsets.

No antigen is known for these receptors. Reverse transcription of all isolated RNA meant that expressed TCRB transcripts were sequenced. Sequenced by immunoSEQ multiplex PCR; TCRdb stores in-frame clones only, minus some. The data contain around 130,000 clones, approximately 10% of them singletons. The sample taken for sequencing was central memory CD4+ T cells from blood. The receptors were sampled from a man between 25 and 39 years old with type 1 diabetes.

This clone has more than one count but fewer than ten. V is TRBV11-2 and J is TRBJ2-7; D is perhaps TRBD1 (6 bases). The CDR3 loop spans 14 amino acids. With 4 bases removed from V and 7 bases from J, the gap between germline ends came to 17 bases. Germline V lookup: CDR1 SGHAT, CDR2 FQNNGV. DNA for the CDR3: TGTGCCAGCAGCTCCTCCTCAGGGGTTGGGGAGCAGTACTTC. Amino acid sequence: CASSSSSGVGEQYF.

This clone was seen repeatedly, ten times or more. The rearrangement links TRBV23-1 to TRBJ2-1, with 10 bases fitting TRBD2. TRBV23-1 is recorded as an ORF, its role being uncertain. The CDR3 has 16 residues. Trimming at V came to 4 bases and at J to 5 bases, leaving 8 bases not matched to a gene. CDR3 region: CASSRLAGATDNEQFF. CDR3 DNA sequence: TGCGCCAGCAGTCGGCTAGCGGGGGCCACTGACAATGAGCAGTTCTTC.

The chain has TRBV2 and TRBJ1-3; D remains ambiguous. Germline V CDR1 and CDR2: SNHLY, FYNNEI. This CDR3 contains 14 residues. V was clipped by 6 bases and J by 1 base, with 10 bases between them. Here the CDR3 DNA reads TGTGCCAGCAGCGTCGCAGGTTCTGGAAACACCATATATTTT. It specifies CASSVAGSGNTIYF. Complete variable domain (other parts from reference TRBV2 and TRBJ1-3): EPEVTQTPSHQVTQMGQEVILRCVPISNHLYFYWYRQILGQKVEFLVSFYNNEISEKSEIFDDQFSVERPDGSNFTLKIRSTKLEDSAMYFCASSVAGSGNTIYFGEGSWLTVV.

The chain uses TRBV7-9 and TRBJ2-1; 10 bases map to TRBD2. Germline CDR1 and CDR2: SEHNR and FQNEAQ (reference sequence). The V gene end was trimmed by 5 bases and the J gene end by 9 bases; junction bases not matched to a gene: 7. CDR3 length equals 14 residues. CDR3 bases: TGTGCCAGCAGCCTCTCAGCGGGGGGGCTTGAGCAGTTCTTC. The encoded protein is CASSLSAGGLEQFF.

This chain uses TRBV11-2 with TRBJ2-3; 8 bases match TRBD2. The trim removed 7 bases at V and 0 bases at J, leaving 6 bases unmatched. Germline CDR1 and CDR2: SGHAT and FQNNGV. This CDR3 spans 15 amino acids. The CDR3 region has the DNA TGTGCCAGCACTATCACTAGCGGAAGCACAGATACGCAGTATTTT. This encodes CASTITSGSTDTQYF.

This clone occurred a few times. The chain has TRBV2 and TRBJ2-3; TRBD1 might be the D (5 bases). V shed 5 bases and J shed 1 base, with 10 bases lying between them. The CDR3 runs 14 residues. In germline, CDR1 is SNHLY, CDR2 FYNNEI. The CDR3 nucleotides are TGTGCCAGCAGTCCCCAGGGCGGCACAGATACGCAGTATTTT. Amino acid sequence: CASSPQGGTDTQYF.

The J gene is TRBJ2-3, the V gene TRBV2; TRBD2 matches at 8 bases. V dropped 6 bases and J dropped 2; count of bases not matched to a gene: 10. CDR1 and CDR2 (germline): SNHLY, FYNNEI. This CDR3 is built from 16 residues. The CDR3 DNA sequence: TGTGCCAGCAGGCCCGAGGCGGGGGGTTTCACAGATACGCAGTATTTT. This gives the protein CASRPEAGGFTDTQYF.

The V call is TRBV9, the J call TRBJ1-4; 7 nucleotides align to TRBD1. CDR1 is SGDLS and CDR2 is YYNGEE in the germline V gene. J gave up 8 bases and V 0 bases, and 10 bases lay outside the gene matches. CDR3 length equals 16 residues. CDR3 nucleotides: TGTGCCAGCAGCGTAGTCATCGGGAGGGGGCTCGAAAAACTGTTTTTT. It encodes CASSVVIGRGLEKLFF.

The chain uses TRBV9 and TRBJ2-3; 9 bases line up with TRBD2. There are 14 residues in the CDR3. Trimming cost V 4 bases and J 1 base; bases outside gene matches: 1. Germline V gene lookup returns CDR1 SGDLS and CDR2 YYNGEE. DNA of the CDR3: TGTGCCAGCAGCAGGACTAGCGGCACAGATACGCAGTATTTT. This codes for CASSRTSGTDTQYF.

V gene TRBV25-1 combines with J gene TRBJ2-2; D is perhaps TRBD1 (5 bases). The CDR3 contains 16 residues. Trimming removed 2 bases from V and 3 bases from J, with 13 bases in between. CDR1 MGHDK and CDR2 SYGVNS come from the germline V gene. In nucleotides, the CDR3 is TGTGCCAGCAGTGAAACTCAGGGCCCATACACCGGGGAGCTGTTTTTT. This gives the protein CASSETQGPYTGELFF.

V and J are TRBV7-9 and TRBJ1-1; D is possibly TRBD1 (5 bases). The germline V and J ends were trimmed by 7 bases and 0 bases, with 9 bases remaining between them. The CDR3 is made up of 13 amino acids. Germline CDR1 is SEHNR and CDR2 is FQNEAQ (reference sequence). CDR3 residues: CASTPGVNTEAFF. As DNA, the CDR3 is TGTGCCAGCACCCCGGGGGTGAACACTGAAGCTTTCTTT.

This clone was counted a few times. This chain joins TRBV6-1 and TRBJ2-3; a weak D match, TRBD1 (5 bases). V lost 7 bases and J 3 bases, leaving 17 bases between the germline ends. Per the germline V gene, CDR1 is MNHNS and CDR2 is SASEGT. The CDR3 is 15 amino acids. The CDR3 sequence: CASNPWGAITDTQYF. The CDR3 DNA reads as TGTGCCAGCAACCCTTGGGGCGCAATTACAGATACGCAGTATTTT.

The rearrangement uses TRBV7-2 and TRBJ1-2; 12 nucleotides line up with TRBD1. The CDR3 covers 15 residues. CDR1 SGHTA and CDR2 FQGNSA come from the germline V gene. V lost 5 bases, J lost 8 bases, and 9 bases stayed unmatched. The CDR3 loop is CASSPGTGGAGGYTF. In DNA, the CDR3 is TGTGCCAGCAGCCCCGGGACAGGGGGCGCCGGGGGCTACACCTTC.

Ten or more counts support this clone. The chain employs TRBV30 and TRBJ2-5; D uncertain. CDR1 and CDR2 from the germline V gene are GTSNPN and SVGIG (reference sequence). CDR3 size: 11 residues. The V end was cut by 5 bases, the J end by 0 bases, with 4 bases between. The CDR3 bases are TGTGCCTGGGGAGACCAAGAGACCCAGTACTTC. This codes for CAWGDQETQYF.

This clone showed up just a few times. The J gene is TRBJ1-2, the V gene TRBV4-3, with no clear D. CDR3 length: 16 amino acids. Trimming shortened V by 1 base and J by 3 bases, and 15 bases separated the two germline ends. CDR1 is LGHNA, CDR2 YSLEER, per germline. The CDR3 DNA reads as TGCGCCAGCAGCCAAGGGGCCCGTTCCCTGGACTATGGCTACACCTTC. Translating it yields CASSQGARSLDYGYTF.

The chain carries TRBV2 and TRBJ2-2, with 10 nucleotides matching TRBD1. CDR3 size: 16 residues. The J segment lost 3 bases and the V segment lost 6 bases, leaving 7 bases of the junction unmatched. The germline V gene has CDR1 SNHLY and CDR2 FYNNEI. CDR3: CASRTDRGRDTGELFF. CDR3 sequence (DNA): TGTGCCAGCAGGACTGACAGGGGGCGGGACACCGGGGAGCTGTTTTTT.

This clone has at least ten counts. The chain joins TRBV18 to TRBJ2-7; D possibly corresponds to TRBD2 (5 bases). Trimming left V 3 bases short and J 6 bases short, with 9 bases between. CDR3 length: 12 amino acids. Germline CDR1 KGHSH, CDR2 LQKENI. CDR3 loop: CASSPDRGEQYF. CDR3 sequence (DNA): TGTGCCAGCTCACCCGACCGGGGCGAGCAGTACTTC.